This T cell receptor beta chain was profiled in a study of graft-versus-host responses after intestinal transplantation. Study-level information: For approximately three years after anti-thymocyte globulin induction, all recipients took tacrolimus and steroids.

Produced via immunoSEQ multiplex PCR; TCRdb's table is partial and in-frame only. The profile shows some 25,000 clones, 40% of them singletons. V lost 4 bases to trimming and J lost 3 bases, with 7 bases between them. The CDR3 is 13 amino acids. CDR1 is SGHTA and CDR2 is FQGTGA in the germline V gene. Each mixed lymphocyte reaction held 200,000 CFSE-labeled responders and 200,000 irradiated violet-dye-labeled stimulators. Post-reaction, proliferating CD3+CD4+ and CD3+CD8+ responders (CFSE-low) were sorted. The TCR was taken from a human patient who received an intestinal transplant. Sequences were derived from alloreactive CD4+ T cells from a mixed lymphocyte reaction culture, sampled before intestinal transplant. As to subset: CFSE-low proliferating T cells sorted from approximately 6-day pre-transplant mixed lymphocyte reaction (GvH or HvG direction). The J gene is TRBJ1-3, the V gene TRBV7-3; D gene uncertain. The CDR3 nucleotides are TGTGCCAGCAGCTCCGAGAGTGGAAACACCATATATTTT. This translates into CASSSESGNTIYF.